This T cell receptor beta chain originates from a study of T cells in Graves' hyperthyroidism and ophthalmopathy (dated by TCRdb to the late 2010s). With respect to the entire study: Peripheral blood was sampled at the time of initial diagnosis, prior to any treatment. Once sampling was done, hyperthyroidism patients were given methimazole at a starting dose of 30 mg daily, whereas ophthalmopathy patients were given high-dose intravenous methylprednisolone. An independent validation cohort of around 19 hyperthyroidism patients and about 16 patients who later progressed to ophthalmopathy tested prospective prediction of ophthalmopathy. TCR V-J signatures able to tell the groups apart were searched for in a discovery cohort of 100 or so patients, of whom more than 40 had Graves' ophthalmopathy and around 58 had stable Graves' hyperthyroidism. In about six Graves' hyperthyroidism patients, the study also compared T-cell repertoires from thyroid tissue with T-cell repertoires from blood. For training and testing, the 110 or so patients in the discovery cohort were randomly divided in a 7:3 ratio. According to the paper, TCR Vbeta CDR3 sequencing was carried out on approximately 140 peripheral blood samples, which came from 40 to 45 ophthalmopathy, approximately 72 hyperthyroidism and around 17 progressor patients. Beyond this particular receptor, the publication reports: A 13 V-J signature model separated ophthalmopathy from stable hyperthyroidism, with around 90% sensitivity and 81.08% specificity in cross-validation and 80%/75% in testing. No statistical method was used to fix the sample size in advance, and group allocation was not hidden from the investigators. Most expanded thyroid clonotypes (frequency above 0.001) were also detected in blood, a finding suggesting that blood repertoires may reflect thyroid immune responses. In validation, progression to ophthalmopathy was predicted by the model with more than 65% sensitivity and around 76% specificity, a median of around 6.5 months before onset.

Trimming takes 5 bases from V and 2 bases from J, and the germline ends sit 11 bases apart. Reading from cysteine to phenylalanine, the CDR3 counts 14 amino acids. Kept here is only the CDR3 DNA, which spans 42 bases and is read in frame from base 1. From the germline V gene, CDR1 is MDHEN and CDR2 is SYDVKM. Stable Graves' hyperthyroidism was defined as no progression to ophthalmopathy during 18 months of follow-up. Hyperthyroidism patients were newly diagnosed, with disease duration under 2 months, and aged 18 to 65 years. The study excluded patients with uncontrolled infections, other autoimmune diseases, pregnancy or lactation. Diagnoses were established on the basis of clinical symptoms, serum thyroxine and TRAb, thyroid ultrasound, and orbital computed tomography. PBMCs were separated from 10 ml of fresh peripheral blood using Ficoll-Paque density gradient centrifugation. Total RNA was extracted with Trizol reagent, and quality was checked on an Agilent 2100 Bioanalyzer.

This clonotype was seen at least ten times. Its target antigen remains unknown. There are no base qualities to consult, and no much larger clone falls within one base. The TCR beta CDR3 regions were amplified from RNA transcripts. The first round of RT-PCR for the TCR CDR3 was performed with the HTBI primer set and the Qiagen OneStep RT-PCR kit. The libraries were constructed in a second round of multiplex PCR and then size-selected and purified. The libraries were sequenced on an Illumina HiSeq2000 using paired-end 100 bp reads. The study's own analysis went as follows. SOAPnuke was used to process the raw data, with reads discarded if the reads contained adapters or uncalled bases, had a mean Phred below 15, or lacked an exact constant-primer or identifier match. COPE v1.2.5 was used to merge the high-quality paired reads, and each unique nucleotide sequence was defined as a clonotype. MiTCR v1.1 was used to align the clonotypes against IMGT TRBV, TRBD and TRBJ reference segments. Analysis was restricted to V-J combinations with a frequency above 0.0001, which covered just over 98% of repertoires. The TCS score was defined as F50 (clonal expansion) divided by E x V (chaos), with BLOSUM62-based TCRdist calculated between CDR3 peptides within each V-J. Welch's t-statistics and random forest reduced around 550 V-J features to 13, which were used in a naive Bayes classifier (R e1071). TCRdb reprocessed the public reads (quality trimming at Q25 with fastp, clone calling with MiXCR) and kept in-frame beta chains. Rows are combined by CDR3 protein, so each entry shows the most common genes and DNA. What appears here as the V and J calls and clone size reflects TCRdb's work, not the paper's. This sample comprises some 270,000 distinct CDR3 sequences, roughly an eighth of them detected only once. Roughly 7.7% of the sample lies in the top ten.

The sample was blood. The V gene is TRBV28 and the J gene is TRBJ2-3; no D gene can be assigned with confidence. The TCR originated in a woman aged 40 to 50 with Graves' hyperthyroidism. In nucleotide form, the sequence is TGTGCCAGCAGTCCCCACTTACCCACAGATACGCAGTATTTT. This yields the protein CASSPHLPTDTQYF.